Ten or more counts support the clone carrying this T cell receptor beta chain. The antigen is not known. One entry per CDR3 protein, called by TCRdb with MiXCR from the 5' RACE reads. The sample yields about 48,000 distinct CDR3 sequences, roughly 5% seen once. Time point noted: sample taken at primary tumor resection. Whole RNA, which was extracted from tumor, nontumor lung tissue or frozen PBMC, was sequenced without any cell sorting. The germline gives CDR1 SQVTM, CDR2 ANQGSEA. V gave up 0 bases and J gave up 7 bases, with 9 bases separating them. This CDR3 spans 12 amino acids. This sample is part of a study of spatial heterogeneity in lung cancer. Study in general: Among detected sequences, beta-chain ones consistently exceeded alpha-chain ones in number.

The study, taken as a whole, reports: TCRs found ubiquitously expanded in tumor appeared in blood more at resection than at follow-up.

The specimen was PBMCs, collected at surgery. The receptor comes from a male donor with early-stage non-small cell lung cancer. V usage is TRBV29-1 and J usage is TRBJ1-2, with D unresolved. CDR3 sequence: CSVEDWMSGYTF. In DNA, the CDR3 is TGCAGCGTTGAAGATTGGATGTCTGGCTACACCTTC.